This T cell receptor beta chain derives from a study of T cell changes during pregnancy in multiple sclerosis. V lost 4 bases, J lost 2 bases, and 12 bases lay in between. The length of the CDR3 is 16 residues. In germline, CDR1 is LNHDA, CDR2 SQIVND (reference sequence). TCRdb's copy holds only in-frame clones and misses some; the assay was immunoSEQ multiplex PCR. The sample carries around 50,000 clones, roughly 93% recorded once. The V and J genes are TRBV19 and TRBJ2-6, with a tentative D call TRBD2 (5 bases). This TCR was sampled from a female donor with multiple sclerosis, enrolled in a pregnancy study. The source was CD8+ T cells from peripheral blood mononuclear cells, collected in the second trimester of pregnancy. CDR3 amino acids: CASSTTEGTGANVLTF. The CDR3 DNA reads TGTGCCAGTAGTACCACCGAGGGCACTGGGGCCAACGTCCTGACTTTC.